One T cell receptor beta chain is described in this entry. This clone occurred many times. No cognate antigen has been identified for it. Per-base qualities were not stored, and no clone one base away is much larger. The entry originates in a study of metastatic and nonmetastatic thyroid tumors (dated by TCRdb to 2020 to 2022). Describing the broader study: For patients with malignant and with benign thyroid disease, the researchers compared repertoires between peripheral blood samples and tumor or nodule tissue samples.

Results the study describes overall, beyond this receptor: TCR beta diversity was reported as significantly higher in malignant tumors than in benign nodules, in both blood and tumor samples.

Sequences KGHSH (CDR1) and LQKENI (CDR2) are obtained from the germline V gene. V lost 3 bases and J lost 0 bases; the stretch between them is 4 bases long. The CDR3 holds 13 amino acids from the cysteine to the phenylalanine. The DNA shown is the 39-base CDR3, in frame from base 1. Before undergoing thyroid surgery, none of the patients had been given any kind of treatment. Using T-cell receptor beta sequencing, the study looked back at clinical samples from patients collected from about 2011 to 2019. Receptors were amplified or captured by PCR. Sequenced on an Illumina HiSeq 4000. The TCR beta-chain CDR3 region of each patient was profiled by high-throughput sequencing. On the authors' methods: A classifier to discriminate distant-metastatic papillary thyroid cancer patients was built from CDR3 differences across clinicopathological groups. To measure repertoire diversity the researchers used the Shannon index, while the Morisita-Horn index served to gauge how similar the tumor and blood repertoires were. TCRdb passed the public sequencing reads through fastp at Q25 and MiXCR, retaining productive beta sequences. These V and J calls derive from TCRdb rather than the authors' analysis. Across this sample there are 15,000 to 20,000 clones, with approximately 14% seen only once. 15% to 20% of the sample lies in the top ten.

Specimen: blood. This sequence was found in a female donor with papillary thyroid cancer or a benign thyroid nodule (not recorded which). Some clones in this sample may be carry-over from other donors' samples. This receptor chain uses TRBV18 and TRBJ2-3; the D gene cannot be named for sure. The CDR3 amino acid sequence is: CASSPPSTDTQYF. The DNA sequence is as follows: TGTGCCAGCTCACCCCCTAGCACAGATACGCAGTATTTT.